This entry features one T cell receptor (beta chain) sequence. This sample is drawn from a study of blood T cell repertoires in COVID-19. The trim removed 2 bases at V and 3 bases at J, leaving 5 bases unmatched. The germline V gene has CDR1 SGHDT and CDR2 YYEEEE. This CDR3 spans 15 amino acids. Original methodology: The authors estimated nucleated cell counts from reference gene primer amplification. Sequenced by immunoSEQ multiplex PCR; TCRdb stores in-frame clones only, minus some. For V, J and clone size, that table is used; D and trimming come from the DNA. In the table there are 200,000 to 250,000 clones, 70% to 90% of which are singletons.

This TCR was recovered from a woman between 50 and 59 years old with COVID-19, enrolled during active disease. Sequenced material: peripheral blood. This rearrangement joins TRBV5-6 to TRBJ1-5; 7 positions match TRBD1. CDR3 coding DNA: TGTGCCAGCAGCTTTAAGGGGGCGCTCAATCAGCCCCAGCATTTT. Its protein product is CASSFKGALNQPQHF.